The source of this T cell receptor beta chain is a study of beta chain features in type 1 diabetes. Study background: Across all samples, approximately 99 million sorted cells were examined. Study results and limitations: There was a moderate but significant shortening of TCRB CDR3s in all four CD4+ subsets of Type 1 diabetes patients. Reads derived from cDNA could over-represent cells showing high TCR expression.

As regards this clone: Its cognate antigen is unknown.

CDR3 length equals 12 residues. CDR1 GTSNPN and CDR2 SVGIG come from the germline V gene (reference sequence). V gave up 2 bases and J gave up 5 bases, with 9 bases separating them. Sequenced material consisted of expressed TCRB transcripts (all of the isolated RNA was reverse transcribed). Sequencing was performed with immunoSEQ multiplex PCR; in TCRdb, only in-frame clones are kept and a portion is missing. The table records under 130,000 clones, under 30% of them present only once. The sequence came from a woman aged 18-29 years with type 1 diabetes. The chain has TRBV30 and TRBJ1-2, with a possible D match to TRBD1 (5 bases). The sequenced material came from central memory CD4+ T cells from blood. The CDR3 DNA sequence: TGTGCCTGGAGTATAGACAGTTATGGCTACACCTTC. Amino acid sequence: CAWSIDSYGYTF.